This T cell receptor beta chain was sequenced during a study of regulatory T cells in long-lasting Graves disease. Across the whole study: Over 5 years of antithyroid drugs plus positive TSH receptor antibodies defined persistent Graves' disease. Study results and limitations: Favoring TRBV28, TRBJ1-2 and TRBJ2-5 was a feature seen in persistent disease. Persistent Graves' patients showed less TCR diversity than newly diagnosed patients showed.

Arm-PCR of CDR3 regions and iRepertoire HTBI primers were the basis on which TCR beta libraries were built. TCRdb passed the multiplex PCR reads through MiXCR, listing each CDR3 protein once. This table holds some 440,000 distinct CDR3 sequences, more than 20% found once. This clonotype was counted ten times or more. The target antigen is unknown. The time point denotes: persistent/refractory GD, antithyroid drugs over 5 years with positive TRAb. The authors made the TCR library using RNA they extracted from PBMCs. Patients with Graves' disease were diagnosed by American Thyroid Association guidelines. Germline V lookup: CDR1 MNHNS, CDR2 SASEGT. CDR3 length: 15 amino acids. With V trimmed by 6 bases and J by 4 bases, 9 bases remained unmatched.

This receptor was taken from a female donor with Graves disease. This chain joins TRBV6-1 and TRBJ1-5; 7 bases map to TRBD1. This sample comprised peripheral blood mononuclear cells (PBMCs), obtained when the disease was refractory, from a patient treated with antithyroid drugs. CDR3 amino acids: CASSRGQAENQPQHF. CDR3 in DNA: TGTGCCAGCAGCAGAGGACAGGCGGAGAATCAGCCCCAGCATTTT.